These T cell receptor beta chains were read from a single sample in a study of beta chain features in type 1 diabetes. Measured with immunoSEQ multiplex PCR; TCRdb has only the in-frame clones, and not every one. The sample has under 300,000 clones; 25% to 35% are singletons. The sample was central memory CD4+ T cells from blood. The receptor set was obtained from a man younger than 45 in good health. Both conserved end residues are part of each CDR3. Fields, in order: CDR3 protein, CDR3 DNA, clone size, D gene, V gene, J gene. A D gene is named only where the DNA matches it firmly. For some rows the clone size is stated as once, few or many, or as a class when expanded; others skip it.

CDR3aa: CASSRGQGREETQYF; CDR3nt: TGTGCCAGCAGCCGAGGACAGGGTAGGGAAGAGACCCAGTACTTC; abundance: -; d_gene: TRBD1; v_gene: TRBV13; j_gene: TRBJ2-5
CDR3aa: CAWSEDSSQPQHF; CDR3nt: TGTGCCTGGAGTGAGGACAGCAGTCAGCCCCAGCATTTT; abundance: -; d_gene: -; v_gene: TRBV30; j_gene: TRBJ1-5
CDR3aa: CASSFGQGRTDTQYF; CDR3nt: TGTGCCAGCAGCTTCGGACAGGGGAGAACAGATACGCAGTATTTT; abundance: -; d_gene: TRBD1; v_gene: TRBV7-7; j_gene: TRBJ2-3
CDR3aa: CASSFTQGGTGELFF; CDR3nt: TGTGCCAGCAGTTTTACGCAGGGGGGAACCGGGGAGCTGTTTTTT; abundance: few; d_gene: -; v_gene: TRBV6-1; j_gene: TRBJ2-2
CDR3aa: CASSFGMNTEAFF; CDR3nt: TGTGCCAGCAGTTTTGGGATGAACACTGAAGCTTTCTTT; abundance: few; d_gene: -; v_gene: TRBV27; j_gene: TRBJ1-1
CDR3aa: CASSLDGSGHEQFF; CDR3nt: TGTGCCAGCAGTTTAGACGGGAGCGGCCATGAGCAGTTCTTC; abundance: -; d_gene: -; v_gene: TRBV28; j_gene: TRBJ2-1
CDR3aa: CAISERTNPYTQYF; CDR3nt: TGTGCCATCAGTGAGAGGACTAACCCTTATACGCAGTATTTT; abundance: -; d_gene: -; v_gene: TRBV10-3; j_gene: TRBJ2-3
CDR3aa: CASSLAQGAYNEQFF; CDR3nt: TGTGCCAGCAGTTTAGCGCAGGGGGCCTACAATGAGCAGTTCTTC; abundance: once; d_gene: TRBD1; v_gene: TRBV28; j_gene: TRBJ2-1
CDR3aa: CASSLAYRGGGQDTQYF; CDR3nt: TGCGCCAGCAGCTTGGCCTACCGCGGGGGGGGTCAAGATACGCAGTATTTT; abundance: -; d_gene: TRBD2; v_gene: TRBV5-1; j_gene: TRBJ2-3
CDR3aa: CASSLGTGPYEQYF; CDR3nt: TGTGCCAGCAGCTTAGGGACAGGGCCCTACGAGCAGTACTTC; abundance: -; d_gene: TRBD1; v_gene: TRBV7-2; j_gene: TRBJ2-7
CDR3aa: CASSSHLGTSGYYEQYF; CDR3nt: TGTGCCAGCAGCTCTCACCTGGGGACTAGCGGGTACTACGAGCAGTACTTC; abundance: many; d_gene: TRBD2; v_gene: TRBV7-9; j_gene: TRBJ2-7
CDR3aa: CASSLAPTDTQYF; CDR3nt: TGTGCCAGCAGCTTGGCCCCCACAGATACGCAGTATTTT; abundance: -; d_gene: -; v_gene: TRBV5-4; j_gene: TRBJ2-3
CDR3aa: CASSLAGTSGKYEQYF; CDR3nt: TGTGCCAGCAGCTTGGCCGGGACTAGCGGGAAATACGAGCAGTACTTC; abundance: -; d_gene: TRBD2; v_gene: TRBV5-4; j_gene: TRBJ2-7
CDR3aa: CAWSVGGSGYTF; CDR3nt: TGTGCCTGGAGTGTAGGGGGCTCTGGCTACACCTTC; abundance: -; d_gene: TRBD1; v_gene: TRBV30; j_gene: TRBJ1-2
CDR3aa: CSAGPALEQYF; CDR3nt: TGCAGTGCCGGCCCAGCGCTCGAGCAGTACTTC; abundance: few; d_gene: -; v_gene: TRBV20-1; j_gene: TRBJ2-7
CDR3aa: CASSPVEATDTQYF; CDR3nt: TGTGCCAGCTCACCAGTCGAAGCGACGGATACGCAGTATTTT; abundance: -; d_gene: -; v_gene: TRBV18; j_gene: TRBJ2-3
CDR3aa: CATQPPLNEQYF; CDR3nt: TGTGCCACCCAACCTCCCTTGAACGAGCAGTACTTC; abundance: -; d_gene: -; v_gene: TRBV2; j_gene: TRBJ2-7
CDR3aa: CASSRTENTEAFF; CDR3nt: TGCGCCAGCAGCAGGACAGAGAACACTGAAGCTTTCTTT; abundance: few; d_gene: -; v_gene: TRBV5-1; j_gene: TRBJ1-1
CDR3aa: CASSGRLAGGLEQFF; CDR3nt: TGTGCCAGCAGTGGACGGCTAGCGGGAGGACTTGAGCAGTTCTTC; abundance: few; d_gene: TRBD2; v_gene: TRBV6-1; j_gene: TRBJ2-1
CDR3aa: CASRRQDANEKLFF; CDR3nt: TGCGCCAGCAGAAGACAGGATGCTAATGAAAAACTGTTTTTT; abundance: few; d_gene: -; v_gene: TRBV5-1; j_gene: TRBJ1-4
CDR3aa: CASSSGLAGLSGANVLTF; CDR3nt: TGTGCCAGCAGCTCCGGACTAGCGGGGCTCTCTGGGGCCAACGTCCTGACTTTC; abundance: few; d_gene: TRBD2; v_gene: TRBV7-9; j_gene: TRBJ2-6
CDR3aa: CASSRAYQETQYF; CDR3nt: TGTGCCAGTAGCCGGGCCTACCAAGAGACCCAGTACTTC; abundance: few; d_gene: -; v_gene: TRBV19; j_gene: TRBJ2-5
CDR3aa: CASSPPRDRGITDTQYF; CDR3nt: TGTGCCAGCTCACCACCCCGGGACAGGGGTATAACAGATACGCAGTATTTT; abundance: -; d_gene: TRBD1; v_gene: TRBV18; j_gene: TRBJ2-3
CDR3aa: CASSKLETGPPQETQYF; CDR3nt: TGTGCCAGCAGCAAATTGGAGACAGGGCCGCCCCAAGAGACCCAGTACTTC; abundance: -; d_gene: -; v_gene: TRBV21-1; j_gene: TRBJ2-5
CDR3aa: CASSLTGLGIQYF; CDR3nt: TGTGCCAGCAGCTTAACAGGGCTCGGCATTCAGTACTTC; abundance: -; d_gene: -; v_gene: TRBV7-9; j_gene: TRBJ2-4
CDR3aa: CASTLGLAGNTGELFF; CDR3nt: TGTGCCAGCACCTTGGGACTAGCGGGGAACACCGGGGAGCTGTTTTTT; abundance: many; d_gene: TRBD2; v_gene: TRBV7-9; j_gene: TRBJ2-2
CDR3aa: CASSLVSGVGQPQHF; CDR3nt: TGTGCCAGCAGCTTAGTATCTGGGGTTGGTCAGCCCCAGCATTTT; abundance: -; d_gene: -; v_gene: TRBV7-2; j_gene: TRBJ1-5
CDR3aa: CASSDWQKSYEQYF; CDR3nt: TGTGCCAGCAGTGACTGGCAGAAATCCTACGAGCAGTACTTC; abundance: many; d_gene: -; v_gene: TRBV2; j_gene: TRBJ2-7